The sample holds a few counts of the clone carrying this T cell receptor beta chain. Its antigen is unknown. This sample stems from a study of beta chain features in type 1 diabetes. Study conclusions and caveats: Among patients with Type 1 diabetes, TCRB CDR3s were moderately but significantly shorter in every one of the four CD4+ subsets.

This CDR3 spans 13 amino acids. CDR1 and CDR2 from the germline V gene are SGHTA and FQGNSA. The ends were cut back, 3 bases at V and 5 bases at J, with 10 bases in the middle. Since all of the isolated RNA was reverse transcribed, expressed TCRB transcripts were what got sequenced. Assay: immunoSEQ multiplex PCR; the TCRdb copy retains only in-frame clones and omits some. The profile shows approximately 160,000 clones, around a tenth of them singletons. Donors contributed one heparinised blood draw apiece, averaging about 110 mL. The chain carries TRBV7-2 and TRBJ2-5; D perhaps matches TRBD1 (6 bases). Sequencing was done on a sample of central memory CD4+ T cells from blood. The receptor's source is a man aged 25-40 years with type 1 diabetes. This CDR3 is CASSFGGAETQYF. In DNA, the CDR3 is TGTGCCAGCAGCTTTGGGGGCGCGGAGACCCAGTACTTC.